This TCR beta chain came from a study of cytomegalovirus exposure and HLA in healthy donors. This PCR relied on a set of 60 Vbeta primers and 13 Jbeta primers. Original methodology: Approximately 11 million of 80 million to 85 million unique TCR beta chains were shared, per a later count. Only in-frame clones appear in the TCRdb table, and some are missing; sequencing was by immunoSEQ multiplex PCR. The DNA was the basis for D and trimming; V, J and clone size are from that table. Seen here are 87,000 or so clones, under 9% observed once, and the top ten hold about 2.3%. This clone occurred a few times. Its antigen remains unidentified. The study, taken as a whole, reports: A later analysis reportedly found fewer N-insertions in an Asian-associated ancestry cluster than the approximately 660-donor mean.

V lost 0 bases and J lost 6; bases outside the gene matches: 2. The CDR3 is made up of 15 amino acids. The germline gives CDR1 SGDLS, CDR2 YYNGEE. Sequenced sample: PBMCs. The receptor was isolated from a man between 50 and 59 years old in good health and CMV-seronegative. The chain joins TRBV9 to TRBJ2-3, with 12 positions matching TRBD1. CDR3: CASSVVGTGGDTQYF. In DNA form, the CDR3 reads TGTGCCAGCAGCGTAGTGGGGACAGGGGGCGATACGCAGTATTTT.